These T cell receptor beta chains were read from a single sample in a study of T cells in Graves' hyperthyroidism and ophthalmopathy. TCRdb processed the multiplex PCR reads anew with MiXCR; each CDR3 protein has one entry. The table records about 590,000 distinct CDR3 sequences, 15% to 19% of them present only once. The sample taken for sequencing was blood. Source of these receptors: a woman aged 25 to 39 with Graves' hyperthyroidism. Both conserved end residues are part of each CDR3. The order of the fields is J gene, D gene, V gene, CDR3 protein. D genes are given only for firm matches.

j_gene: TRBJ2-3
d_gene: NA
v_gene: TRBV5-1
CDR3aa: CASTSVGADTQYF

j_gene: TRBJ2-7
d_gene: NA
v_gene: TRBV30
CDR3aa: CAWSVTGLSYEQYF

j_gene: TRBJ2-4
d_gene: NA
v_gene: TRBV20-1
CDR3aa: CSASIPDGLRGIQYF

j_gene: TRBJ2-7
d_gene: NA
v_gene: TRBV7-4
CDR3aa: CASSLDQGRETYEQYF

j_gene: TRBJ1-5
d_gene: NA
v_gene: TRBV15
CDR3aa: CATSVDRYNQPQHF

j_gene: TRBJ2-7
d_gene: NA
v_gene: TRBV6-6
CDR3aa: CASSYGVLYEQYF

j_gene: TRBJ1-6
d_gene: TRBD1
v_gene: TRBV20-1
CDR3aa: CSVPGQVNSPLHF

j_gene: TRBJ1-1
d_gene: NA
v_gene: TRBV20-1
CDR3aa: CSALQARGTEAFF

j_gene: TRBJ2-7
d_gene: NA
v_gene: TRBV6-1
CDR3aa: CASSQIRGTEQYF

j_gene: TRBJ2-6
d_gene: TRBD1
v_gene: TRBV6-1
CDR3aa: CASSEGTGGAGANVLTF

j_gene: TRBJ2-4
d_gene: NA
v_gene: TRBV7-2
CDR3aa: CASSYYREANIQYF

j_gene: TRBJ1-1
d_gene: NA
v_gene: TRBV6-1
CDR3aa: CASSGPVPGGTEAFF

j_gene: TRBJ2-1
d_gene: NA
v_gene: TRBV11-2
CDR3aa: CASRMIVDEQFF

j_gene: TRBJ2-2
d_gene: NA
v_gene: TRBV3-1
CDR3aa: CASSYGTHLTGELFF

j_gene: TRBJ2-1
d_gene: TRBD2
v_gene: TRBV29-1
CDR3aa: CSVGLAGIEQFF

j_gene: TRBJ2-1
d_gene: NA
v_gene: TRBV19
CDR3aa: CASSASGTYNEQFF

j_gene: TRBJ2-5
d_gene: NA
v_gene: TRBV30
CDR3aa: CAWSVRTWGETQYF

j_gene: TRBJ2-3
d_gene: NA
v_gene: TRBV5-1
CDR3aa: CASSLVPPDPTDTQYF

j_gene: TRBJ2-7
d_gene: NA
v_gene: TRBV4-1
CDR3aa: CASSQFLVNEQYF

j_gene: TRBJ2-5
d_gene: NA
v_gene: TRBV28
CDR3aa: CASSWTPLGLAWGSQETQYF

j_gene: TRBJ2-3
d_gene: NA
v_gene: TRBV12-3/TRBV12-4
CDR3aa: CASSLAAPDTQYF

j_gene: TRBJ2-1
d_gene: NA
v_gene: TRBV29-1
CDR3aa: CSAPDQGYNEQFF

j_gene: TRBJ1-2
d_gene: NA
v_gene: TRBV20-1
CDR3aa: CSARQITNYGYTF

j_gene: TRBJ2-7
d_gene: TRBD2
v_gene: TRBV28
CDR3aa: CASSTRTSGRIHEQYF

j_gene: TRBJ2-3
d_gene: NA
v_gene: TRBV7-9
CDR3aa: CASSPRDPPDTQYF

j_gene: TRBJ2-7
d_gene: TRBD2
v_gene: TRBV12-3/TRBV12-4
CDR3aa: CASSLGVLTSGSGHEQYF

j_gene: TRBJ2-2
d_gene: NA
v_gene: TRBV6-1
CDR3aa: CATMTLGTPPAGELFF

j_gene: TRBJ2-7
d_gene: TRBD2
v_gene: TRBV11-2
CDR3aa: CASSSSSGGSLQYF

j_gene: TRBJ1-5
d_gene: NA
v_gene: TRBV6-1
CDR3aa: CASSDSRGWPQHF

j_gene: TRBJ2-2
d_gene: NA
v_gene: TRBV10-3
CDR3aa: CAILARVGGTGELFF

j_gene: TRBJ2-7
d_gene: NA
v_gene: TRBV5-1
CDR3aa: CASSLVGRYSYEQYF

j_gene: TRBJ1-4
d_gene: TRBD1
v_gene: TRBV3-1
CDR3aa: CASSQEGQGKEKLFF

j_gene: TRBJ2-7
d_gene: NA
v_gene: TRBV27
CDR3aa: CASSPRRYYEQYF

j_gene: TRBJ2-5
d_gene: NA
v_gene: TRBV7-9
CDR3aa: CASSLIRGAGETQYF

j_gene: TRBJ2-3
d_gene: TRBD2
v_gene: TRBV2
CDR3aa: CASSATSGGTNTQYF

j_gene: TRBJ2-3
d_gene: TRBD2
v_gene: TRBV20-1
CDR3aa: CSASSGGDTQYF

j_gene: TRBJ2-2
d_gene: NA
v_gene: TRBV11-2
CDR3aa: CASSLGGEITGETGELFF

j_gene: TRBJ1-3
d_gene: NA
v_gene: TRBV7-6
CDR3aa: CASRPRNTIYF

j_gene: TRBJ2-5
d_gene: TRBD1
v_gene: TRBV19
CDR3aa: CASSIGTVQETQYF

j_gene: TRBJ2-4
d_gene: NA
v_gene: TRBV2
CDR3aa: CASRPGQAKNIQYF

j_gene: TRBJ2-3
d_gene: NA
v_gene: TRBV28
CDR3aa: CASRRDGEYTDTQYF

j_gene: TRBJ2-2
d_gene: NA
v_gene: TRBV7-9
CDR3aa: CASSFHSRGRITGELFF

j_gene: TRBJ2-7
d_gene: TRBD1
v_gene: TRBV5-1
CDR3aa: CASSAGATGFAYEQYF

j_gene: TRBJ2-3
d_gene: TRBD2
v_gene: TRBV20-1
CDR3aa: CSARPLAGLTDTQYF

j_gene: TRBJ2-3
d_gene: NA
v_gene: TRBV4-1
CDR3aa: CASTVSGVSADTQYF

j_gene: TRBJ2-2
d_gene: NA
v_gene: TRBV6-1
CDR3aa: CASSPGRGKNTGELFF

j_gene: TRBJ2-7
d_gene: TRBD2
v_gene: TRBV6-2/TRBV6-3
CDR3aa: CASSGRLAGSSYEQYF

j_gene: TRBJ1-5
d_gene: NA
v_gene: TRBV11-2
CDR3aa: CASSLQAGSNQPQHF

j_gene: TRBJ1-2
d_gene: NA
v_gene: TRBV27
CDR3aa: CASSHNQGPSGYTF

j_gene: TRBJ2-1
d_gene: TRBD2
v_gene: TRBV9
CDR3aa: CASSVGRGLAAYNEQFF

j_gene: TRBJ1-1
d_gene: NA
v_gene: TRBV12-3/TRBV12-4
CDR3aa: CASSPGTAEVTEAFF

j_gene: TRBJ2-3
d_gene: NA
v_gene: TRBV5-1
CDR3aa: CASAVLGGTDTQYF

j_gene: TRBJ1-2
d_gene: TRBD1
v_gene: TRBV28
CDR3aa: CASSKSGTGMSGYTF

j_gene: TRBJ1-2
d_gene: NA
v_gene: TRBV4-2
CDR3aa: CASSQGRVESKTNYGYTF